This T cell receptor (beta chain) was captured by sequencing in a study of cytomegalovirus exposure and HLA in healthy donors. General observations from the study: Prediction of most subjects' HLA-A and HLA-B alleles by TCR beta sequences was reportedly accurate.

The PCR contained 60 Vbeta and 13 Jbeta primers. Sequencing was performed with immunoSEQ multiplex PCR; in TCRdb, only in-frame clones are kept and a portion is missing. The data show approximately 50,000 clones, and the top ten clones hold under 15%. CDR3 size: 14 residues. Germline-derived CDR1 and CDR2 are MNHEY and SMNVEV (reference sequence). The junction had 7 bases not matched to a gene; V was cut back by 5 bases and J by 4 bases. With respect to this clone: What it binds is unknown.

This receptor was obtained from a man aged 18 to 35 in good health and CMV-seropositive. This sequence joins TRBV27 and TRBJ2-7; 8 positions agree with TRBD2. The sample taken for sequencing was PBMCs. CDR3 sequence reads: CASSPAGEVYEQYF. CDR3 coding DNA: TGTGCCAGCAGTCCAGCGGGAGAGGTTTACGAGCAGTACTTC.